The clone carrying this T cell receptor (beta chain) was picked up a small number of times. Its cognate antigen is unknown. The whole isolated RNA underwent reverse transcription, so sequencing captured expressed TCRB transcripts. Sequencing of naive, central memory and regulatory T cell samples gave an average of approximately 3.3 million reads. Sequencing was performed with immunoSEQ multiplex PCR; in TCRdb, only in-frame clones are kept and a portion is missing. This repertoire shows roughly 250,000 clones, roughly 22% found once; its top ten account for roughly 0.028%. Markers CD45RO/CCR7/CD25/CD127/CD95/CD27 served to sort CD4+ naive, central memory, regulatory and stem cell-like memory cells. Germline V CDR1 and CDR2: SEHNR, FQNEAQ (reference sequence). CDR3 length: 14 residues. The sample is drawn from a study of beta chain features in type 1 diabetes. Whole-study context: All samples yielded some 100,000,000 examined sorted cells.

Notes on the study in general: It was among patients, rather than healthy donors, that naive, central memory and Treg TCRB repertoires appeared more similar. Moderate but significant shortening of TCRB CDR3s was recorded in all four CD4+ subsets from Type 1 diabetes patients.

This chain uses TRBV7-9 with TRBJ2-1; 9 nucleotides agree with TRBD2. The sequencing input was naive CD4+ T cells from blood. This TCR derives from a woman in her forties with type 1 diabetes. CDR3 sequence (DNA): TGTTCCGCGGGGGCGGGAGGGCCCTACAATGAGCAGTTCTTC. Translating gives CSAGAGGPYNEQFF.